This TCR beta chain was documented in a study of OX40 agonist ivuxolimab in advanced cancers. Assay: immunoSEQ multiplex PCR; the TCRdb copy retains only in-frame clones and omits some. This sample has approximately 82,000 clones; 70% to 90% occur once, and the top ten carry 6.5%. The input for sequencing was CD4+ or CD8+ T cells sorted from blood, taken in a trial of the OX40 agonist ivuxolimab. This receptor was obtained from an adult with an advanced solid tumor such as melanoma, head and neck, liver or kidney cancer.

The CDR3 nucleotides are TGTGCCAGCAGCTTCGGTCAGACCGGGGAGCTGTTTTTT. Residues: CASSFGQTGELFF. V and J are TRBV5-6 and TRBJ2-2; D is ambiguous. V lost 2 bases, J lost 5 bases, and 7 bases lay in between. CDR1 is SGHDT, CDR2 YYEEEE, per germline. The CDR3 is made up of 13 amino acids.